Shown below are 8 T cell receptor beta chains from a single sample sequenced in a study of cytomegalovirus exposure and HLA in healthy donors. Primers included in the PCR were 60 Vbeta and 13 Jbeta primers. Profiled with immunoSEQ multiplex PCR; TCRdb holds only in-frame clones, not every one. Altogether some 200,000 clones are present, 81% being singletons, with the ten largest covering 3.8%. Sequencing was done on a sample of PBMCs. These receptors were collected from a man between 50 and 59 years old in good health and CMV-seronegative.

The chain is built from TRBV6-5 and TRBJ1-3; 8 bases map to TRBD1. Germline V CDR1 and CDR2: MNHEY, SVGAGI. V dropped 5 bases and J dropped 0; count of bases not matched to a gene: 3. This CDR3 comprises 15 residues. The CDR3 is CASSLGQDSGNTIYF. The CDR3 coding sequence is TGTGCCAGCAGTCTGGGACAGGACTCTGGAAACACCATATATTTT.

The chain recombines TRBV9 with TRBJ2-6; D gene ambiguous. The V and J ends lost 3 bases and 1 base respectively, with 2 bases between them. CDR1 is SGDLS, CDR2 YYNGEE, per germline. The CDR3 is made up of 13 amino acids. CDR3 nucleotides: TGTGCCAGCAGCGCATCTGGGGCCAACGTCCTGACTTTC. Encoded protein: CASSASGANVLTF.

V and J are TRBV13 and TRBJ2-5, with a possible D match to TRBD2 (6 bases). This CDR3 contains 15 residues. CDR1 PRHDT and CDR2 FYEKMQ come from the germline V gene (reference sequence). V lost 0 bases and J 5 bases, leaving 13 bases between the germline ends. The CDR3: CASSLGRRGGETQYF. In DNA form, the CDR3 reads TGTGCCAGCAGCTTAGGCCGGCGGGGCGGGGAGACCCAGTACTTC.

This chain links TRBV5-1 with TRBJ2-3, with TRBD2 identical over 8 bases. CDR3 length: 19 residues. Germline V gene lookup returns CDR1 SGHRS and CDR2 YFSETQ. The trim removed 4 bases at V and 1 base at J, leaving 17 bases unmatched. CDR3 coding DNA: TGCGCCAGCAGCCGGAGCCTAGTATTCGGGGGGGCGGGCACAGATACGCAGTATTTT. This translates into CASSRSLVFGGAGTDTQYF.

CDR3 coding DNA: TGCGCCAGCAGTGCAGGGGGGAATCAGCCCCAGCATTTT. Its protein product is CASSAGGNQPQHF. The chain joins TRBV10-1 to TRBJ1-5; 7 bases fit TRBD1. Germline CDR1 and CDR2: WNHNN and SYGVQD (reference sequence). The J segment lost 4 bases and the V segment lost 4 bases, leaving 1 base of the junction unmatched. The CDR3 consists of 13 residues.

The chain links TRBV6-6 to TRBJ2-3, with D tentatively TRBD2 (6 bases). Trimming removed 6 bases from V and 2 bases from J, with 12 bases in between. In germline, CDR1 is MNHNY, CDR2 SVGAGI (reference sequence). The CDR3 has 14 residues. DNA for the CDR3: TGTGCCAGCAGCCCCGGGGGTTACACAGATACGCAGTATTTT. Translation gives CASSPGGYTDTQYF.

This clone was seen only once. The chain is built from TRBV7-9 and TRBJ1-5, with TRBD1 matching 7 bases. Germline V CDR1 and CDR2: SEHNR, FQNEAQ (reference sequence). The CDR3 has 14 residues. After removal of 4 bases from V and 4 bases from J, the junction contained 4 bases not matched to a gene. CDR3 sequence: CASSSRDSNQPQHF. In DNA form, the CDR3 reads TGTGCCAGCAGCTCCCGGGACAGTAATCAGCCCCAGCATTTT.

V and J are TRBV18 and TRBJ1-1; TRBD1 aligns across 7 bases. This CDR3 is built from 14 residues. J gave up 8 bases and V 4 bases, and 10 bases lay outside the gene matches. The V gene's germline CDR1 is KGHSH and CDR2 LQKENI. This CDR3 is CASSLHRGAPEAFF. The CDR3 nucleotides are TGTGCCAGCTCACTACACAGGGGCGCCCCCGAAGCTTTCTTT.